The present T cell receptor (beta chain) was sequenced within a study of blood T cells in healthy people across ages. Primed by a sample-barcoded 5' primer and a J-beta primer mix, a second PCR proceeded for about 6 to 11 cycles. TCRdb re-analysed the 5' RACE reads in MiXCR, keeping a single row per CDR3 protein. The repertoire holds approximately 960,000 distinct CDR3 sequences, with under 35% as singletons. The authors isolated at least 6 million PBMCs per sample. Germline lookup yields CDR1 MNHEY and CDR2 SVGAGI. This CDR3 spans 15 amino acids. V lost 4 bases, J lost 0 bases, and 13 bases lay in between. The same data also went into a second study, on T cells of mothers and their children. That paper states: The output of TCR recombination is shaped by thymic selection similarly in related and unrelated pairs.

The sequence was obtained from a woman in her thirties or forties in good health. J is TRBJ2-7 and V is TRBV6-5; TRBD1 or TRBD2 may be the D gene (6 bases each). The source material was blood. DNA for the CDR3: TGTGCCAGCAGTTTAGGGGGACTTCACTCCTACGAGCAGTACTTC. Translated: CASSLGGLHSYEQYF.